The clone carrying this TCR beta chain was detected once. This entry comes from a study of blood T cell repertoires in COVID-19. Study details: Sites in the United States, Italy and Spain provided acute and convalescent COVID-19 samples. The cDNA or gDNA used as material had been derived from T cells, B-cell-depleted T cells, or PBMCs.

As processed by the authors: It was from reference gene primer amplification that nucleated cell counts were estimated. Using immunoSEQ multiplex PCR, the repertoire was profiled, and TCRdb retains in-frame clones only, with some absent. The V and J calls and clone size are taken from that table; D and trimming were inferred from the DNA. The table shows some 220,000 clones, with 70% to 90% occurring only once. The sample was peripheral blood. The source is an older woman with active or convalescent COVID-19.

CDR3 nucleotides: TGTGCCAGCAGCTCTTCTAGCGGGAGGCAAGAGACCCAGTACTTC. It yields the protein CASSSSSGRQETQYF. This chain joins TRBV7-9 and TRBJ2-5, with 11 bases lining up with TRBD2. The CDR3 is 15 amino acids. Germline V lookup: CDR1 SEHNR, CDR2 FQNEAQ (reference sequence). V was clipped by 4 bases and J by 2 bases; unmatched bases: 3.